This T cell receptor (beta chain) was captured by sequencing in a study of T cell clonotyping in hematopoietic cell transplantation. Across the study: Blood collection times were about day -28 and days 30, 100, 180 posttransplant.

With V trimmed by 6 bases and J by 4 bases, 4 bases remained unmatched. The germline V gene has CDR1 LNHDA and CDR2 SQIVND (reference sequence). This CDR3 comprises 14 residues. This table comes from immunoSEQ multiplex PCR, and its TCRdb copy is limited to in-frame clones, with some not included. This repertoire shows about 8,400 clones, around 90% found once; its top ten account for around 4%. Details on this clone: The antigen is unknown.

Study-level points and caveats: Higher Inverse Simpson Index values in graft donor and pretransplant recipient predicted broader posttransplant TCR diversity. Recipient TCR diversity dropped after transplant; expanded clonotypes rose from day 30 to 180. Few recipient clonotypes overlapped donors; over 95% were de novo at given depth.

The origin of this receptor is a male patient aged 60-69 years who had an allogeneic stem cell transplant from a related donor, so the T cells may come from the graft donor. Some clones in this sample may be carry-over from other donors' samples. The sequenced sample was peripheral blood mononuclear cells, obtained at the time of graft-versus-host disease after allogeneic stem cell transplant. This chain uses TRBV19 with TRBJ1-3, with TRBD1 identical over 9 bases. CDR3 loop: CASRRTGDGNTIYF. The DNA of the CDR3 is TGTGCCAGTAGACGGACAGGGGACGGAAACACCATATATTTT. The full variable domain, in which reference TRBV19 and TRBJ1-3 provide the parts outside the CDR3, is DGGITQSPKYLFRKEGQNVTLSCEQNLNHDAMYWYRQDPGQGLRLIYYSQIVNDFQKGDIAEGYSVSREKKESFPLTVTSAQKNPTAFYLCASRRTGDGNTIYFGEGSWLTVV.